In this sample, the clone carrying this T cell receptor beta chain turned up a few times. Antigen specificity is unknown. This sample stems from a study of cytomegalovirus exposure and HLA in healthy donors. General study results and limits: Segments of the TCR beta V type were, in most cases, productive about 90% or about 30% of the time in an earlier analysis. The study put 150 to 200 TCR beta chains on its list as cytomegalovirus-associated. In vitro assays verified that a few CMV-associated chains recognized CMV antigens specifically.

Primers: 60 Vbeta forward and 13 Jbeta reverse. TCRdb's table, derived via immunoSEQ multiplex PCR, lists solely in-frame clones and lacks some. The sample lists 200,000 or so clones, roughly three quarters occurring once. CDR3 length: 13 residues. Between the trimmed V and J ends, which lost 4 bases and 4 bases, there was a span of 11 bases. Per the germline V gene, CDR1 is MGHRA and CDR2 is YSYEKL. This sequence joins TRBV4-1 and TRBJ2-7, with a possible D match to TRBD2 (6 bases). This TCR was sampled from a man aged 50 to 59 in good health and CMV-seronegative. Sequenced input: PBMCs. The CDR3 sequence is CASSLRGSYEQYF. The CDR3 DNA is TGCGCCAGCAGCCTGCGGGGTTCTTACGAGCAGTACTTC.